The rows below give T cell receptor beta chains drawn from one sample of a study of regulatory T cells in long-lasting Graves disease. TCRdb re-analysed the multiplex PCR reads in MiXCR, keeping a single row per CDR3 protein. Here the sample spans roughly 430,000 distinct CDR3 sequences, approximately 16% being singletons. These data also formed part of another study, on T cells in Graves' hyperthyroidism and ophthalmopathy.

The specimen was peripheral blood mononuclear cells (PBMCs), collected at new diagnosis, from a patient treated with antithyroid drugs. The source of these receptors is a woman in her twenties or thirties with Graves disease. Both conserved end residues are part of each CDR3. The order of the fields is clone size, D gene, J gene, V gene, CDR3 protein, CDR3 DNA. The D gene is left open where the match is weak. For some rows the clone size is stated as once, few or many, or as a class when expanded; others skip it.

clone_size: few; d_call: TRBD1; j_call: TRBJ2-3; v_call: TRBV24-1; cdr3_aa: CATSDSGQELDTQYF; cdr3_nt: TGTGCCACCAGTGATTCCGGACAGGAATTAGATACGCAGTATTTT
clone_size: few; d_call: TRBD1; j_call: TRBJ2-5; v_call: TRBV7-3; cdr3_aa: CASSLLGQHQETQYF; cdr3_nt: TGTGCCAGCAGCTTACTGGGACAGCACCAAGAGACCCAGTACTTC
clone_size: many; d_call: TRBD1; j_call: TRBJ2-2; v_call: TRBV20-1; cdr3_aa: CSARTGLGGWNTGELFF; cdr3_nt: TGCAGTGCTAGGACAGGGTTAGGTGGATGGAACACCGGGGAGCTGTTTTTT
clone_size: few; d_call: .; j_call: TRBJ2-7; v_call: TRBV19; cdr3_aa: CASQGRFNEQYF; cdr3_nt: TGTGCCAGCCAAGGACGCTTCAACGAGCAGTACTTC
clone_size: many; d_call: .; j_call: TRBJ2-7; v_call: TRBV7-6; cdr3_aa: CASSLGNARYEQYF; cdr3_nt: TGTGCCAGCAGCTTAGGGAACGCCCGCTACGAGCAGTACTTC
clone_size: .; d_call: .; j_call: TRBJ2-7; v_call: TRBV9; cdr3_aa: CASGDNHGQYF; cdr3_nt: TGTGCCTCAGGGGACAACCACGGGCAGTACTTC
clone_size: .; d_call: .; j_call: TRBJ2-5; v_call: TRBV7-9; cdr3_aa: CASRPNQGRVQETQYF; cdr3_nt: TGTGCCAGCAGACCAAATCAGGGGCGCGTCCAAGAGACCCAGTACTTC
clone_size: few; d_call: .; j_call: TRBJ1-5; v_call: TRBV19; cdr3_aa: CASSLPRGATYQPQHF; cdr3_nt: TGTGCCAGTAGTCTACCGAGAGGGGCGACCTATCAGCCCCAGCATTTT
clone_size: many; d_call: TRBD1; j_call: TRBJ2-1; v_call: TRBV30; cdr3_aa: CAWSGGTGQFF; cdr3_nt: TGTGCCTGGAGTGGCGGGACAGGGCAGTTCTTC
clone_size: many; d_call: .; j_call: TRBJ2-7; v_call: TRBV28; cdr3_aa: CASNSDRSNSYEQYF; cdr3_nt: TGTGCCAGCAATTCCGACAGATCTAACTCCTACGAGCAGTACTTC
clone_size: many; d_call: TRBD1; j_call: TRBJ2-7; v_call: TRBV6-2/TRBV6-3; cdr3_aa: CASKGQGTYEQYF; cdr3_nt: TGTGCCAGCAAGGGACAGGGAACCTACGAGCAGTACTTC
clone_size: .; d_call: .; j_call: TRBJ2-5; v_call: TRBV4-1; cdr3_aa: CASSQDGVDQETQYF; cdr3_nt: TGCGCCAGCAGCCAAGACGGCGTAGACCAAGAGACCCAGTACTTC
clone_size: .; d_call: .; j_call: TRBJ2-7; v_call: TRBV4-2; cdr3_aa: CASSQDPPTDTYEQYF; cdr3_nt: TGTGCCAGCAGCCAAGATCCCCCGACTGATACCTACGAGCAGTACTTC
clone_size: .; d_call: .; j_call: TRBJ2-2; v_call: TRBV12-3/TRBV12-4; cdr3_aa: CASSHREGGELFF; cdr3_nt: TGTGCCAGCAGTCACAGGGAGGGCGGGGAGCTGTTTTTT
clone_size: .; d_call: TRBD2; j_call: TRBJ2-2; v_call: TRBV9; cdr3_aa: CASSVIGRIPLINTGELFF; cdr3_nt: TGTGCCAGCAGCGTAATCGGGAGGATTCCCCTGATCAACACCGGGGAGCTGTTTTTT
clone_size: many; d_call: TRBD2; j_call: TRBJ2-3; v_call: TRBV11-3; cdr3_aa: CASSSGTSGSWTDTQYF; cdr3_nt: TGTGCCAGCAGCTCCGGGACTAGCGGGAGTTGGACAGATACGCAGTATTTT
clone_size: .; d_call: .; j_call: TRBJ2-3; v_call: TRBV4-1; cdr3_aa: CASSQGISLWGADTQYF; cdr3_nt: TGCGCCAGCAGCCAAGGGATCAGTCTTTGGGGCGCAGATACGCAGTATTTT
clone_size: .; d_call: TRBD1; j_call: TRBJ2-5; v_call: TRBV7-7; cdr3_aa: CASSLGGPPPETQYF; cdr3_nt: TGTGCTAGCAGCCTAGGGGGCCCCCCTCCCGAGACCCAGTACTTC
clone_size: many; d_call: TRBD2; j_call: TRBJ2-7; v_call: TRBV27; cdr3_aa: CASSSIPSGREWEQYF; cdr3_nt: TGTGCCAGCAGTTCGATTCCTAGCGGGAGAGAATGGGAGCAGTACTTC
clone_size: many; d_call: .; j_call: TRBJ1-1; v_call: TRBV30; cdr3_aa: CALATESPEAFF; cdr3_nt: TGTGCCCTCGCCACGGAGAGTCCTGAAGCTTTCTTT
clone_size: many; d_call: .; j_call: TRBJ2-2; v_call: TRBV20-1; cdr3_aa: CSARDEISAAGELFF; cdr3_nt: TGCAGTGCTAGAGATGAAATCTCTGCGGCCGGGGAGCTGTTTTTT
clone_size: many; d_call: TRBD1; j_call: TRBJ2-7; v_call: TRBV5-1; cdr3_aa: CASSGDRTGEQYF; cdr3_nt: TGCGCCAGCAGCGGGGACAGGACGGGCGAGCAGTACTTC
clone_size: many; d_call: .; j_call: TRBJ2-2; v_call: TRBV5-1; cdr3_aa: CASSPGANTGELFF; cdr3_nt: TGCGCCAGCAGCCCAGGGGCAAACACCGGGGAGCTGTTTTTT
clone_size: many; d_call: .; j_call: TRBJ1-2; v_call: TRBV10-3; cdr3_aa: CAISPGQEYGYTF; cdr3_nt: TGTGCCATCAGTCCGGGACAAGAATATGGCTACACCTTC
clone_size: many; d_call: TRBD1; j_call: TRBJ1-2; v_call: TRBV28; cdr3_aa: CASSRPGTGSYGYTF; cdr3_nt: TGTGCCAGCAGTCGTCCCGGGACAGGGAGCTATGGCTACACCTTC
clone_size: many; d_call: .; j_call: TRBJ1-1; v_call: TRBV6-5; cdr3_aa: CASSYREGVNTEAFF; cdr3_nt: TGTGCCAGCAGTTACCGGGAGGGGGTGAACACTGAAGCTTTCTTT
clone_size: many; d_call: .; j_call: TRBJ2-5; v_call: TRBV11-2; cdr3_aa: CASSTILGTQYF; cdr3_nt: TGTGCCAGCAGCACGATCTTGGGGACCCAGTACTTC
clone_size: .; d_call: TRBD2; j_call: TRBJ2-7; v_call: TRBV6-1; cdr3_aa: CASRRLADPYEQYF; cdr3_nt: TGTGCCAGCAGAAGACTAGCGGATCCCTACGAGCAGTACTTC
clone_size: many; d_call: TRBD2; j_call: TRBJ2-7; v_call: TRBV20-1; cdr3_aa: CSASSSGSSYEQYF; cdr3_nt: TGCAGTGCTAGTTCTAGCGGGAGCTCCTACGAGCAGTACTTC
clone_size: many; d_call: .; j_call: TRBJ1-5; v_call: TRBV18; cdr3_aa: CASSPDRWQAQHF; cdr3_nt: TGTGCCAGCTCACCAGACAGGTGGCAGGCCCAGCATTTT
clone_size: many; d_call: .; j_call: TRBJ2-7; v_call: TRBV5-1; cdr3_aa: CASSLSRGTYEQYF; cdr3_nt: TGCGCCAGCAGCTTGTCCCGGGGGACCTACGAGCAGTACTTC
clone_size: many; d_call: TRBD2; j_call: TRBJ2-3; v_call: TRBV28; cdr3_aa: CASIRTSGTTTDTQYF; cdr3_nt: TGTGCCAGCATCCGGACTAGCGGGACCACAACAGATACGCAGTATTTT
clone_size: many; d_call: .; j_call: TRBJ2-3; v_call: TRBV7-9; cdr3_aa: CASSLAMGRNGDTQYF; cdr3_nt: TGTGCCAGCAGCTTAGCAATGGGGCGGAATGGCGATACGCAGTATTTT
clone_size: many; d_call: .; j_call: TRBJ2-4; v_call: TRBV7-2; cdr3_aa: CASSSRTYGDIQYF; cdr3_nt: TGTGCCAGCAGCTCCCGGACTTATGGGGACATTCAGTACTTC
clone_size: many; d_call: .; j_call: TRBJ2-1; v_call: TRBV18; cdr3_aa: CASSPRTDNEQFF; cdr3_nt: TGTGCCAGCTCACCCCGGACTGATAATGAGCAGTTCTTC
clone_size: many; d_call: .; j_call: TRBJ2-1; v_call: TRBV7-2; cdr3_aa: CASSSRLRGNEQFF; cdr3_nt: TGTGCCAGCAGCTCCAGATTGAGGGGAAATGAGCAGTTCTTC
clone_size: .; d_call: .; j_call: TRBJ1-1; v_call: TRBV6-1; cdr3_aa: CASILTGTAFF; cdr3_nt: TGTGCCAGCATTCTCACCGGAACAGCTTTCTTT
clone_size: .; d_call: TRBD2; j_call: TRBJ2-1; v_call: TRBV5-6; cdr3_aa: CASSNLAGGNFF; cdr3_nt: TGTGCCAGCTCAAATTTGGCGGGAGGGAACTTCTTC
clone_size: .; d_call: TRBD1; j_call: TRBJ1-6; v_call: TRBV20-1; cdr3_aa: CSARGGQLFNSPLHF; cdr3_nt: TGCAGTGCTAGGGGGGGACAGTTATTCAATTCACCCCTCCACTTT
clone_size: many; d_call: TRBD2; j_call: TRBJ2-1; v_call: TRBV9; cdr3_aa: CASSAVAGGVNEQFF; cdr3_nt: TGTGCCAGCAGCGCAGTGGCGGGAGGGGTCAATGAGCAGTTCTTC
clone_size: .; d_call: .; j_call: TRBJ1-2; v_call: TRBV29-1; cdr3_aa: CSVPPPANYGYTF; cdr3_nt: TGCAGCGTTCCCCCGCCGGCCAACTATGGCTACACCTTC
clone_size: many; d_call: .; j_call: TRBJ1-2; v_call: TRBV6-5; cdr3_aa: CASSYSNGKDYGYTF; cdr3_nt: TGTGCCAGCAGTTACTCGAATGGCAAAGACTATGGCTACACCTTC
clone_size: .; d_call: TRBD1; j_call: TRBJ1-2; v_call: TRBV28; cdr3_aa: CASSLRGQVPGYTF; cdr3_nt: TGTGCCAGCAGTCTAAGGGGACAGGTACCTGGCTACACCTTC